This passage covers 27 T cell receptor beta chains from one sample sequenced in a study of CD8 T cells in ankylosing spondylitis. Each CDR3 protein is one row after TCRdb ran MiXCR on the 5' RACE reads. This table has 300,000 to 400,000 distinct CDR3 sequences, about 9.9% appearing once. The sequenced sample consisted of blood, either unsorted or a sorted T cell fraction (not recorded which). Receptors originate from a female donor with ankylosing spondylitis or in good health (not recorded which).

There are many counts of this clonotype. This sequence joins TRBV12-3 or TRBV12-4 and TRBJ2-3; 8 bases agree with TRBD1. The CDR3 runs 14 residues. With 6 bases clipped from V and 6 bases from J, the junction kept 8 bases outside the gene matches. The DNA of the CDR3 is TGTGCCAGCAGCTTCGGGACAGGTTCTGATACGCAGTATTTT. Its protein product is CASSFGTGSDTQYF.

A single count supports this clonotype. The chain carries TRBV20-1 and TRBJ1-2; D is unclear. V lost 5 bases to trimming and J lost 4 bases, with 20 bases between them. The CDR3 runs to 15 residues. Per germline, CDR1 DFQATT and CDR2 SNEGSKA (reference sequence). DNA for the CDR3: TGCAGTGCTCCCTTTAGCGGGAGAGATTCCTATGGCTACACCTTC. The encoded protein is CSAPFSGRDSYGYTF.

This clonotype was observed many times. The chain uses TRBV12-3 or TRBV12-4 and TRBJ1-5, with TRBD1 matching 9 bases. The CDR3 contains 15 residues. V dropped 6 bases and J dropped 1; count of bases not matched to a gene: 4. The CDR3 nucleotides read TGTGCCAGCAGCCAACAGGGGGCAAGCAATCAGCCCCAGCATTTT. The encoded protein is CASSQQGASNQPQHF.

Ten or more counts support this clonotype. The chain couples TRBV29-1 to TRBJ1-1; TRBD1 matches 7 bases. Germline assignment: CDR1 SQVTM and CDR2 ANQGSEA. The CDR3 runs to 13 residues. V trimming: 8 bases; J trimming: 0 bases; junction bases outside the gene matches: 6. The CDR3 loop is CSIQGDMNTEAFF. The CDR3 DNA reads as TGCAGCATCCAGGGGGACATGAACACTGAAGCTTTCTTT.

This clonotype appeared many times. The genes are TRBV7-3 and TRBJ2-1, with D perhaps TRBD2 (5 bases). The V gene's germline CDR1 is SGHTA and CDR2 FQGTGA. The V end was cut by 5 bases, the J end by 0 bases, with 11 bases between. The CDR3 sequence is 15 residues long. The CDR3 spells CASSPNGVSYNEQFF. CDR3 DNA: TGTGCCAGCAGCCCCAACGGGGTCTCCTACAATGAGCAGTTCTTC.

There are a few counts of this clonotype. The chain uses TRBV12-3 or TRBV12-4 and TRBJ2-5; D is unclear. The CDR3 totals 11 residues. The V end lost 8 bases, the J end lost 7 bases, and 11 bases lay between the germline ends. The CDR3 is CASSASGTQYF. The CDR3, as DNA: TGTGCCAGCTCAGCCTCGGGGACCCAGTACTTC.

This clonotype was seen repeatedly, ten times or more. The chain combines TRBV7-2 with TRBJ2-3; TRBD1 matches 7 bases. Germline CDR1 is SGHTA and CDR2 is FQGNSA. With V trimmed by 6 bases and J by 2 bases, 5 bases remained unmatched. CDR3 length: 14 amino acids. The CDR3 is CASSRQGPTDTQYF. The CDR3 DNA is TGTGCCAGCAGTAGACAGGGCCCCACAGATACGCAGTATTTT. Drawing the rest from reference TRBV7-2 and TRBJ2-3, the complete variable domain is GAGVSQSPSNKVTEKGKDVELRCDPISGHTALYWYRQSLGQGLEFLIYFQGNSAPDKSGLPSDRFSAERTGGSVSTLTIQRTQQEDSAVYLCASSRQGPTDTQYFGPGTRLTVL.

The V and J genes are TRBV4-2 and TRBJ1-6; no firm D call. Per the germline V gene, CDR1 is LGHNA and CDR2 is YNFKEQ. V lost 5 bases and J 10 bases, leaving 9 bases between the germline ends. The CDR3 length is 12 residues. The CDR3 is CASSSVGSPLHF. The CDR3 DNA sequence: TGTGCCAGCAGCTCCGTTGGGTCACCCCTCCACTTT.

The CDR3, as DNA: TGTGCCAGCAGCCCCAGGAGGGGGGAAGCTTTCTTT. It specifies CASSPRRGEAFF. The chain couples TRBV7-2 to TRBJ1-1; tentatively, D is TRBD1 (6 bases). Trimming left V 5 bases short and J 8 bases short, with 12 bases between. The CDR3 has 12 amino acids. The germline V gene has CDR1 SGHTA and CDR2 FQGNSA.

To note about this clonotype: This may be a read error, as it is one base from a much larger clone. This chain joins TRBV25-1 and TRBJ1-2; D is unclear. CDR1 MGHDK and CDR2 SYGVNS come from the germline V gene. This CDR3 has 14 amino acids. The V end lost 7 bases, the J end lost 2 bases, and 14 bases lay between the germline ends. The CDR3 sequence: CASTPTTRNYGYTF. In nucleotides, the CDR3 is TGTGCCAGCACTCCAACGACGCGAAACTATGGCTACACCTTC.

This clonotype was seen a handful of times. The chain has TRBV28 and TRBJ2-2; TRBD1 matches 7 bases. The CDR3 spans 14 residues. Germline V gene data show CDR1 as MDHEN and CDR2 as SYDVKM. V lost 3 bases to trimming and J lost 6 bases; unmatched junction nucleotides: 4. CDR3 bases: TGTGCCAGCAGTTTCCCCGGGACAGCCGGGGAGCTGTTTTTT. This gives the protein CASSFPGTAGELFF.

Comments on this clonotype: This may be a read error: a much more frequent sequence differs by one nucleotide. The chain has TRBV20-1 and TRBJ1-2, with 9 bases lining up with TRBD1. CDR3 length: 15 amino acids. Germline CDR1 is DFQATT and CDR2 is SNEGSKA (reference sequence). The CDR3 DNA is TGCGGTGCTAGCTTGGGAGCCGGGACAGGGCATGGCTACACCTTC. This encodes CGASLGAGTGHGYTF.

This clonotype was counted at least ten times. The J gene is TRBJ1-1, the V gene TRBV12-3 or TRBV12-4; TRBD1 matches at 7 bases. The V segment lost 5 bases and the J segment 1 base; nucleotides outside the gene matches: 4. This CDR3 has 14 residues. The CDR3 bases are TGTGCCAGCAGTCAGACAGGGCAGAACACTGAAGCTTTCTTT. This sequence encodes CASSQTGQNTEAFF.

This clonotype came up many times. The chain couples TRBV4-1 to TRBJ1-2, with a tentative D call TRBD1 (5 bases). Germline V lookup: CDR1 MGHRA, CDR2 YSYEKL. This CDR3 has 16 residues. Deletions cut 1 base from V and 0 bases from J, with 12 bases between. The CDR3: CASSQVGGGSNYGYTF. DNA for the CDR3: TGCGCCAGCAGCCAAGTGGGTGGGGGATCTAACTATGGCTACACCTTC.

In its sample, this clonotype was seen many times. The chain joins TRBV5-1 to TRBJ1-1; D is ambiguous. This CDR3 spans 14 amino acids. CDR1 and CDR2 from the germline V gene are SGHRS and YFSETQ. V was cut by 2 bases and J by 1 base, with 9 bases left in between. CDR3 sequence: CASSFYRQNTEAFF. The DNA of the CDR3 is TGCGCCAGCAGCTTCTACCGACAGAACACTGAAGCTTTCTTT.

This clonotype was counted ten times or more. The chain combines TRBV7-8 with TRBJ2-1; D is undetermined. V gave up 0 bases and J gave up 0 bases, with 12 bases separating them. The CDR3 covers 17 residues. In germline, CDR1 is SGHVS, CDR2 FQNEAQ. The CDR3 here is CASSLAAFQSSYNEQFF. The CDR3 DNA reads as TGTGCCAGCAGCTTAGCGGCGTTTCAGAGCTCCTACAATGAGCAGTTCTTC.

This clonotype was observed many times. The V call is TRBV10-2, the J call TRBJ1-5, with a weak D call TRBD1 (6 bases). V dropped 0 bases and J dropped 8 bases, with 11 bases sitting between them. The CDR3 is 14 residues long. Per the germline V gene, CDR1 is WSHSY and CDR2 is SAAADI. The CDR3 reads CASSESRGLEPQHF. CDR3 sequence (DNA): TGCGCCAGCAGTGAGTCTAGGGGGTTAGAGCCCCAGCATTTT.

The chain is built from TRBV4-3 and TRBJ1-4; 8 positions match TRBD1. This CDR3 comprises 16 residues. The junction had 10 bases not matched to a gene; V was cut back by 4 bases and J by 6 bases. In germline, CDR1 is LGHNA, CDR2 YSLEER. Here the CDR3 reads CASSRDRGGGDEKLFF. The CDR3 coding sequence is TGCGCCAGCAGCCGAGACAGGGGAGGAGGGGATGAAAAACTGTTTTTT.

This clonotype came up many times. The V call is TRBV10-3, the J call TRBJ2-3, with D perhaps given as TRBD1 or TRBD2 (5 bases each). CDR1 and CDR2 from the germline V gene are ENHRY and SYGVKD. The CDR3 runs to 13 residues. V lost 4 bases and J lost 5, with 10 bases in between. The DNA for the CDR3 is TGTGCCATCAGTGGGGACGCTAGAGATACGCAGTATTTT. The encoded protein is CAISGDARDTQYF.

This clonotype was found many times. CDR3: CSAGGGAGVSKTQYF. The CDR3 coding sequence is TGCAGTGCTGGGGGGGGAGCGGGGGTTTCGAAGACCCAGTACTTC. The gene calls are TRBV20-1 and TRBJ2-5, with 8 bases that match TRBD2. The CDR3 loop spans 15 amino acids. Unmatched junction bases numbered 14, after V lost 5 bases and J lost 6 bases. The germline gives CDR1 DFQATT, CDR2 SNEGSKA (reference sequence).

This clonotype was seen at least ten times. The V call is TRBV7-2, the J call TRBJ1-5; no firm D call. The CDR3 is made up of 12 amino acids. From germline, CDR1 is SGHTA and CDR2 FQGNSA. Trimming removed 3 bases from V and 4 bases from J, with 4 bases in between. CDR3 loop: CASSFRNQPQHF. The CDR3 DNA sequence: TGTGCCAGCAGCTTTCGAAATCAGCCCCAGCATTTT.

This clonotype was seen repeatedly, ten times or more. The genes are TRBV5-1 and TRBJ2-3; D is unclear. CDR3 length: 12 residues. The V gene lost 2 bases and the J gene lost 6 bases, with 7 bases spanning the gap. Per the germline V gene, CDR1 is SGHRS and CDR2 is YFSETQ. CDR3 nucleotides: TGCGCCAGCAGCTTATCTTTCGATACGCAGTATTTT. As protein: CASSLSFDTQYF. Complete variable domain (other parts from reference TRBV5-1 and TRBJ2-3): KAGVTQTPRYLIKTRGQQVTLSCSPISGHRSVSWYQQTPGQGLQFLFEYFSETQRNKGNFPGRFSGRQFSNSRSEMNVSTLELGDSALYLCASSLSFDTQYFGPGTRLTVL.

This clonotype appeared many times. The chain has TRBV6-2 or TRBV6-3 and TRBJ2-3; D gene unclear. The CDR3 length is 15 residues. Germline assignment: CDR1 MNHEY and CDR2 SVGEGT. V was clipped by 6 bases and J by 4 bases, with 17 bases between them. The CDR3: CASRPQVPGADTQYF. CDR3 nucleotides: TGTGCCAGCAGACCTCAGGTCCCCGGCGCAGATACGCAGTATTTT.

This clonotype came up many times. This sequence joins TRBV29-1 and TRBJ1-4; D ambiguous. Germline loops: CDR1 SQVTM, CDR2 ANQGSEA. This CDR3 is built from 14 residues. V was trimmed by 6 bases and J by 3 bases, leaving 14 bases between them. CDR3 residues: CSVRKGAPNEKLFF. CDR3 nucleotides: TGCAGCGTCCGCAAGGGAGCCCCTAATGAAAAACTGTTTTTT.

This clonotype was seen at least ten times. CDR3 nucleotide sequence: TGCAGTGCTAGCCGGCCCGATTTACTAGCGGGGGTTCCCTACGAGCAGTACTTC. This translates into CSASRPDLLAGVPYEQYF. The chain recombines TRBV20-1 with TRBJ2-7, with 11 bases that match TRBD2. V lost 3 bases and J lost 2; bases outside the gene matches: 15. The CDR3 extends over 18 amino acids. Germline V lookup: CDR1 DFQATT, CDR2 SNEGSKA (reference sequence).

This clonotype was detected ten times or more. The CDR3: CSARDTGRYEQYF. CDR3 nucleotides: TGCAGTGCTAGAGATACGGGGCGGTACGAGCAGTACTTC. The chain links TRBV20-1 to TRBJ2-7; TRBD1 or TRBD2 may be the D gene (5 bases each). Per the germline V gene, CDR1 is DFQATT and CDR2 is SNEGSKA (reference sequence). Deletions cut 0 bases from V and 4 bases from J, with 10 bases between. The length of the CDR3 is 13 residues.

This clonotype was detected many times. The gene calls are TRBV7-8 and TRBJ2-4, with 11 bases lining up with TRBD2. J gave up 0 bases and V 6 bases, and 16 bases lay outside the gene matches. Germline values: CDR1 SGHVS, CDR2 FQNEAQ. CDR3 size: 20 residues. CDR3 loop: CASSFFTTSGSRLAKNIQYF. In DNA form, the CDR3 reads TGTGCCAGCAGTTTTTTCACCACTAGCGGGAGCAGACTAGCCAAAAACATTCAGTACTTC.